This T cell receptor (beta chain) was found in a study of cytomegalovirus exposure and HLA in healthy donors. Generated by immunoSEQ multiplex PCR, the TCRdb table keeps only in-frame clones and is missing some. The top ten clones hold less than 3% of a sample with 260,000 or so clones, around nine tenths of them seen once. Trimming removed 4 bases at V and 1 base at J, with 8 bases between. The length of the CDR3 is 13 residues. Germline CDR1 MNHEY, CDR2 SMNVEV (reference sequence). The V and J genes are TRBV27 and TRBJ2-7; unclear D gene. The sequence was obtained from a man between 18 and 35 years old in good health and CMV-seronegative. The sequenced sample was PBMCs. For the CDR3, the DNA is TGTGCCAGCAGTTCAACAGATTCCTACGAGCAGTACTTC. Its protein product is CASSSTDSYEQYF.